This T cell receptor beta chain was sequenced during a study of CDR3 diversity in severe acne. This clonotype showed up just a few times. MiXCR, run by TCRdb on the PCR reads, gives a single entry per CDR3 protein. Among some 84,000 distinct CDR3 sequences, roughly half were seen once, and the ten largest hold over 9.5%. The ends were cut back, 0 bases at V and 10 bases at J, with 13 bases in the middle. The length of the CDR3 is 13 residues. Germline V gene lookup returns CDR1 DFQATT and CDR2 SNEGSKA (reference sequence). The rearrangement uses TRBV20-1 and TRBJ2-1; tentatively, D is TRBD2 (6 bases). This receptor was identified in a male donor in good health, serving as a control. Material for sequencing was blood. CDR3 residues: CSARDQGLGEQFF. As DNA, the CDR3 is TGCAGTGCTAGAGATCAGGGACTTGGGGAGCAGTTCTTC.